These T cell receptor beta chains were read from a single sample in a study of T cells in pancreatic ductal adenocarcinoma. Here immunoSEQ multiplex PCR was the method, and the copy in TCRdb shows in-frame clones only, minus some. The table shows about 97,000 clones, with about 95% occurring only once. Input material: PBMCs. These receptors came from a human donor with pancreatic ductal adenocarcinoma. Both conserved end residues are part of each CDR3. The D gene is left open where the match is weak. Only some rows state a clone size, as once, few, many or a class for expanded clones.

CDR3: CASSVGFGWASGDYEQYF
DNA: TGTGCCAGCAGCGTAGGGTTCGGTTGGGCTAGCGGGGACTACGAGCAGTACTTC
size: -
D: TRBD2
J: TRBJ2-7
V: TRBV9

CDR3: CASSTSGDPIEQYF
DNA: TGTGCCAGCAGCACTAGCGGGGACCCTATTGAGCAGTACTTC
size: once
D: TRBD2
J: TRBJ2-7
V: TRBV28

CDR3: CASVGQGGNEQFF
DNA: TGTGCCAGCGTAGGACAGGGGGGGAATGAGCAGTTCTTC
size: -
D: TRBD1
J: TRBJ2-1
V: TRBV28

CDR3: CASRTSGQGAFNQPQHF
DNA: TGTGCCAGCAGGACAAGTGGACAAGGGGCCTTCAATCAGCCCCAGCATTTT
size: -
D: -
J: TRBJ1-5
V: TRBV28

CDR3: CASSLQQGGFEQYF
DNA: TGTGCCAGCAGCTTACAACAGGGGGGGTTCGAGCAGTACTTC
size: once
D: -
J: TRBJ2-7
V: TRBV7-2

CDR3: CAWNRAGGINEQFF
DNA: TGTGCCTGGAATCGAGCGGGAGGTATCAATGAGCAGTTCTTC
size: -
D: TRBD2
J: TRBJ2-1
V: TRBV30

CDR3: CASSLEGRHRGNQPQHF
DNA: TGTGCCAGCAGTTTAGAGGGTCGACATCGGGGCAATCAGCCCCAGCATTTT
size: once
D: -
J: TRBJ1-5
V: TRBV28

CDR3: CASSSTGLAGGNEQFF
DNA: TGTGCCAGCAGCTCGACAGGACTAGCGGGGGGGAATGAGCAGTTCTTC
size: -
D: TRBD2
J: TRBJ2-1
V: TRBV7-3

CDR3: CASSYNRDMYEQYF
DNA: TGTGCCAGCAGCTATAACCGGGACATGTACGAGCAGTACTTC
size: once
D: -
J: TRBJ2-7
V: TRBV7-2

CDR3: CASSAGTGGAYYGYTF
DNA: TGTGCCAGCAGCGCCGGGACAGGGGGCGCTTACTATGGCTACACCTTC
size: -
D: TRBD1
J: TRBJ1-2
V: TRBV7-9

CDR3: CATSSDRTYEQYF
DNA: TGTGCCACCTCCTCGGACAGAACCTACGAGCAGTACTTC
size: -
D: -
J: TRBJ2-7
V: TRBV28

CDR3: CASSDPTGGRNQPQHF
DNA: TGTGCCAGCAGTGATCCCACAGGGGGACGGAATCAGCCCCAGCATTTT
size: once
D: TRBD1
J: TRBJ1-5
V: TRBV6-1

CDR3: CASSLGTAQETQYF
DNA: TGCGCCAGCAGCCTAGGGACAGCTCAAGAGACCCAGTACTTC
size: -
D: TRBD1
J: TRBJ2-5
V: TRBV5-1

CDR3: CSLRREGDTQYF
DNA: TGCAGCCTACGGAGGGAGGGAGATACGCAGTATTTT
size: -
D: TRBD2
J: TRBJ2-3
V: TRBV29-1